This T cell receptor beta chain was found in a study of blood T cell repertoires in COVID-19. The overall study: Specimens from acute and convalescent COVID-19 originated in the United States, Italy and Spain. Nucleic acid was either cDNA or gDNA, and it came from T cells, B-cell-depleted T cells, or PBMCs.

Using immunoSEQ multiplex PCR, the repertoire was profiled, and TCRdb retains in-frame clones only, with some absent. The sample lists 350,000 to 450,000 clones; 91% were seen once. Trimming left V 6 bases short and J 15 bases short, with 18 bases between. The CDR3 spans 12 residues. The chain combines TRBV12-3 or TRBV12-4 with TRBJ2-1; D uncertain. This clonotype originated in a woman aged 40 to 49 who had been exposed to COVID-19. Source material: PBMCs or T cells enriched from blood (not recorded which). The CDR3, as DNA: TGTGCCAGCAGCACCCCTCTGGCCCCGGGGTTCTTC. It translates to CASSTPLAPGFF.